The 25 T cell receptor beta chains given below trace back to one sample, sequenced in a study of T cell responses to AZD1222 COVID-19 vaccine. Profiling relied on immunoSEQ multiplex PCR, and the TCRdb table lists in-frame clones only, not all of them. Found here are approximately 100,000 clones, around nine tenths of them singletons; the top ten hold around 12%. Source: peripheral blood, taken on day 0 of AZD1222 vaccination. These receptors all stem from an adult in good health.

V gene TRBV7-6 combines with J gene TRBJ2-3, with 10 bases aligning to TRBD2. This CDR3 is 20 amino acids long. Germline V gives CDR1 SGHVS, CDR2 FNYEAQ. J was trimmed by 3 bases and V by 1 base; bases with no gene match: 16. The CDR3 coding sequence is TGTGCCAGCAGCTTAGATATTTCTGGGCTAGCGGGAGCGGTAACAGATACGCAGTATTTT. It translates to CASSLDISGLAGAVTDTQYF.

The V and J genes are TRBV5-1 and TRBJ2-3; D gene unclear. The germline V gene has CDR1 SGHRS and CDR2 YFSETQ. There are 13 residues in the CDR3. Trimming cost V 4 bases and J 1 base, with 7 bases left between them. The CDR3 bases are TGCGCCAGCAGCCTGACTCGCACAGATACGCAGTATTTT. This encodes CASSLTRTDTQYF.

This clone appeared a single time. This chain links TRBV5-4 with TRBJ1-3; 7 bases agree with TRBD1. CDR1 is SGHNT and CDR2 is YYREEE in the germline V gene (reference sequence). There are 14 residues in the CDR3. The J segment lost 4 bases and the V segment lost 6 bases, leaving 7 bases of the junction unmatched. CDR3 in DNA: TGTGCCAGCAACCGACAGGGCCCAGGAAACACCATATATTTT. Translated: CASNRQGPGNTIYF.

This chain uses TRBV7-2 with TRBJ2-1; 10 bases are a match to TRBD2. CDR1 SGHTA and CDR2 FQGNSA come from the germline V gene. V dropped 1 base and J dropped 5; count of bases not matched to a gene: 5. This CDR3 region has 16 residues. CDR3 region: CASSLGPAGGHNEQFF. The CDR3 DNA reads TGTGCCAGCAGCTTAGGCCCAGCGGGAGGGCACAATGAGCAGTTCTTC.

The chain carries TRBV10-3 and TRBJ1-1; possible D gene TRBD1, 5 bases. CDR3 length: 13 amino acids. Trimming removed 3 bases from V and 3 bases from J, with 8 bases in between. Germline V gene data show CDR1 as ENHRY and CDR2 as SYGVKD. The CDR3 loop reads CAISETGDTEAFF. The CDR3 DNA is TGTGCCATCAGTGAAACAGGAGACACTGAAGCTTTCTTT.

The V and J genes are TRBV10-3 and TRBJ2-6, with a tentative D call TRBD1 (6 bases). Trimming cost V 7 bases and J 2 bases, with 12 bases left between them. The CDR3 runs to 15 residues. In germline, CDR1 is ENHRY, CDR2 SYGVKD. The CDR3 DNA reads TGTGCCATCACGGTTGGGGGCGCTGGGGCCAACGTCCTGACTTTC. As protein: CAITVGGAGANVLTF.

This sequence joins TRBV7-9 and TRBJ2-7; TRBD2 matches 9 bases. The CDR3 extends over 15 amino acids. With V trimmed by 4 bases and J by 3 bases, 7 bases remained unmatched. CDR1 SEHNR and CDR2 FQNEAQ come from the germline V gene (reference sequence). CDR3 DNA sequence: TGTGCCAGCAGCTCACCGACTAGCGGAGGCTACGAGCAGTACTTC. It yields the protein CASSSPTSGGYEQYF.

This clone was counted a few times. The CDR3 region has the DNA TGCGCCAGCAGCCAAGAGGCTAGCTACCACGAGCAGTACTTC. It codes for CASSQEASYHEQYF. This chain connects TRBV4-3 to TRBJ2-7; maybe TRBD2 (5 bases). In germline, CDR1 is LGHNA, CDR2 YSLEER. Trimming shortened V by 0 bases and J by 5 bases, and 11 bases separated the two germline ends. This CDR3 contains 14 residues.

This clone was found a few times. This chain connects TRBV9 to TRBJ1-4; possible D gene TRBD1, 5 bases. The CDR3 sequence is 15 residues long. Germline loops: CDR1 SGDLS, CDR2 YYNGEE. V lost 2 bases to trimming and J lost 4 bases, with 12 bases between them. The CDR3 sequence is CASSVGDSFNEKLFF. The CDR3 DNA is TGTGCCAGCAGCGTGGGTGACAGTTTTAATGAAAAACTGTTTTTT.

This clone was recorded once. The chain couples TRBV28 to TRBJ1-1; weak D call: TRBD1 (6 bases). CDR1 and CDR2 (germline): MDHEN, SYDVKM. The CDR3 has 17 residues. Trimming removed 4 bases from V and 1 base from J, with 19 bases in between. The CDR3 DNA reads as TGTGCCAGCAGTTCACCCGGGACACCTAAGGGGAACACTGAAGCTTTCTTT. This sequence encodes CASSSPGTPKGNTEAFF. The variable domain in full, completed from reference TRBV28 and TRBJ1-1, reads DVKVTQSSRYLVKRTGEKVFLECVQDMDHENMFWYRQDPGLGLRLIYFSYDVKMKEKGDIPEGYSVSREKKERFSLILESASTNQTSMYLCASSSPGTPKGNTEAFFGQGTRLTVV.

The chain joins TRBV5-1 to TRBJ2-1; the match to TRBD2 covers 14 bases. J lost 0 bases, V lost 4 bases, and 12 bases had no gene match. The germline CDR1 and CDR2 sequences are SGHRS and YFSETQ. The CDR3 runs 20 residues. The CDR3 spells CASSGLTSGRVSTSYNEQFF. DNA of the CDR3: TGCGCCAGCAGCGGATTGACTAGCGGGAGGGTCTCCACCTCCTACAATGAGCAGTTCTTC.

The rearrangement links TRBV29-1 to TRBJ2-7; D might be TRBD1 (7 bases). Trimming took off 6 bases at V and 3 bases at J, with 15 bases between the two ends. Per germline, CDR1 SQVTM and CDR2 ANQGSEA. The CDR3 is made up of 13 amino acids. The CDR3 reads CSVSGGLGYEQYF. The CDR3 coding sequence is TGCAGCGTCTCAGGGGGGCTTGGCTACGAGCAGTACTTC.

This clone was seen just once. The chain uses TRBV6-2 or TRBV6-3 and TRBJ2-3; 15 bases are a match to TRBD2. The CDR3 has 16 residues. After removal of 5 bases from V and 4 bases from J, the junction contained 4 bases not matched to a gene. Germline CDR1 and CDR2: MNHEY and SVGEGT. CDR3 coding DNA: TGTGCCAGCAGTGCGGGACTAGCGGGAGGCCCAGATACGCAGTATTTT. Its protein is CASSAGLAGGPDTQYF.

This clone was picked up a small number of times. The V and J genes are TRBV18 and TRBJ1-3; TRBD1 matches at 9 bases. In germline, CDR1 is KGHSH, CDR2 LQKENI. This CDR3 is 20 amino acids long. The V gene end was trimmed by 0 bases and the J gene end by 2 bases; junction bases not matched to a gene: 14. The CDR3 protein is CASSPPNRGQGYITGNTIYF. CDR3 DNA: TGTGCCAGCTCACCACCGAACAGGGGGCAGGGGTACATTACTGGAAACACCATATATTTT.

The chain joins TRBV6-5 to TRBJ2-5; 12 bases are a match to TRBD2. The germline V gene has CDR1 MNHEY and CDR2 SVGAGI. Unmatched junction bases numbered 6, after V lost 5 bases and J lost 5 bases. This CDR3 has 15 residues. CDR3 DNA: TGTGCCAGCAGTAAGACTAGCGGGAGTCAGGAGACCCAGTACTTC. Encoded protein: CASSKTSGSQETQYF.

This clone has only one observation. The chain uses TRBV19 and TRBJ2-5; the D gene is possibly TRBD2 (5 bases). The germline gives CDR1 LNHDA, CDR2 SQIVND (reference sequence). V gave up 3 bases and J gave up 3 bases, with 14 bases separating them. This CDR3 is 15 amino acids long. The CDR3 protein is CASSISGTAKETQYF. CDR3 DNA sequence: TGTGCCAGTAGTATTTCGGGAACAGCAAAAGAGACCCAGTACTTC.

The chain uses TRBV7-9 and TRBJ1-1; D unresolved. This CDR3 spans 13 amino acids. Deletions cut 1 base from V and 3 bases from J, with 6 bases between. Germline V gene lookup returns CDR1 SEHNR and CDR2 FQNEAQ (reference sequence). The CDR3 protein is CASSLVPYTEAFF. The DNA for the CDR3 is TGTGCCAGCAGCTTAGTTCCGTACACTGAAGCTTTCTTT.

The gene calls are TRBV29-1 and TRBJ2-2; D is possibly TRBD2 (5 bases). The CDR3 loop spans 12 amino acids. The germline V gene encodes CDR1 SQVTM and CDR2 ANQGSEA. V dropped 2 bases and J dropped 6 bases, with 7 bases sitting between them. The CDR3 region is CSVEPGSGELFF. The CDR3 DNA is TGCAGCGTTGAACCGGGGTCCGGGGAGCTGTTTTTT.

This chain links TRBV6-5 with TRBJ1-1; D unclear. The CDR3 is 15 residues long. Trimming took off 4 bases at V and 1 base at J, with 13 bases between the two ends. Germline CDR1 reads MNHEY; CDR2 reads SVGAGI. CDR3 nucleotide sequence: TGTGCCAGCAGTTTGAAAGGGCGAGGGAACACTGAAGCTTTCTTT. This sequence encodes CASSLKGRGNTEAFF.

The gene calls are TRBV5-4 and TRBJ2-5, with TRBD1 matching 11 bases. The V gene end was trimmed by 3 bases and the J gene end by 3 bases; junction bases not matched to a gene: 4. This CDR3 is 15 amino acids long. Germline-derived CDR1 and CDR2 are SGHNT and YYREEE (reference sequence). The CDR3 DNA reads as TGTGCCAGCAGCTCCCCGGGACAGGGGGAAGAGACCCAGTACTTC. Encoded protein: CASSSPGQGEETQYF. Full variable domain (outside the CDR3, taken from reference TRBV5-4 and TRBJ2-5): ETGVTQSPTHLIKTRGQQVTLRCSSQSGHNTVSWYQQALGQGPQFIFQYYREEENGRGNFPPRFSGLQFPNYSSELNVNALELDDSALYLCASSSPGQGEETQYFGPGTRLLVL.

The chain links TRBV29-1 to TRBJ2-7, with 8 bases fitting TRBD2. The CDR3 has 13 amino acids. Germline lookup yields CDR1 SQVTM and CDR2 ANQGSEA. The V gene end was trimmed by 6 bases and the J gene end by 2 bases; junction bases not matched to a gene: 6. CDR3 nucleotide sequence: TGCAGCGTATATAGCGGGAATGCCTACGAGCAGTACTTC. Its translation: CSVYSGNAYEQYF.

This chain joins TRBV11-3 and TRBJ2-7, with D possibly matching TRBD2 (6 bases). Germline values: CDR1 SGHNT, CDR2 YENEEA. With 8 bases removed from V and 2 bases from J, the gap between germline ends came to 19 bases. The CDR3 runs 15 residues. The chain's CDR3 is CASALGSGLPYEQYF. CDR3 sequence (DNA): TGTGCCAGCGCTCTTGGTAGCGGATTACCCTACGAGCAGTACTTC.

The V and J genes are TRBV10-3 and TRBJ2-5; 8 bases map to TRBD2. Germline trimming cut 4 bases from V and 2 bases from J; bases unmatched to any gene: 6. The CDR3 contains 15 residues. CDR1 and CDR2 (germline): ENHRY, SYGVKD. The CDR3: CAISATGGEQETQYF. The CDR3 region has the DNA TGTGCCATCAGTGCAACGGGGGGGGAACAAGAGACCCAGTACTTC.

The chain employs TRBV28 and TRBJ2-7; TRBD2 might be the D (5 bases). V lost 8 bases to trimming and J lost 4 bases, with 18 bases between them. Germline V lookup: CDR1 MDHEN, CDR2 SYDVKM. The CDR3 has 14 amino acids. The CDR3 DNA reads TGTGCCAGCGAGGGAACCCCGGGTTCTTACGAGCAGTACTTC. Protein sequence: CASEGTPGSYEQYF.

This rearrangement joins TRBV4-3 to TRBJ2-3; 13 bases line up with TRBD2. The CDR3 has 16 amino acids. Trimming removed 5 bases from V and 3 bases from J; junction bases left unmatched: 5. Looked up from germline, CDR1 is LGHNA and CDR2 is YSLEER. The CDR3 DNA reads as TGCGCCAGCAGCGCCCGGACTAGCGGGAGTACAGATACGCAGTATTTT. It yields the protein CASSARTSGSTDTQYF.